The following is a T cell receptor (beta chain) sequence with its context. The data belong to a study of CXCR3-negative and CXCR3-positive naive CD8 T cells. The CDR3 covers 18 residues. Germline CDR1 reads MGHDK; CDR2 reads SYGVNS. Preparation of TRB cDNA libraries relied on 5' RACE carrying UMI labels. TCRdb reprocessed the 5' RACE reads and keeps a single row for each CDR3 protein, giving no DNA. This sample's table reports 70,000 to 95,000 distinct CDR3 sequences. This sequence was found in a human donor in good health. Some clones in this sample may be carry-over from other donors' samples. The source material was naive CXCR3- CD8+ T cells from blood. The subset denotes: CD45RO-CCR7+CD27+CD95- naive CD8+ T cells lacking CXCR3 (TNR3-). The chain carries TRBV25-1 and TRBJ1-2; TCRdb's D gene call, TRBD1, goes unchecked for lack of DNA. The CDR3 loop reads CASSGMGGSFRDGYGYTF.